The 20 T cell receptor beta chains presented below share a single source sample, sequenced in a study of T cell responses to AZD1222 COVID-19 vaccine. Data came from immunoSEQ multiplex PCR; TCRdb stores just in-frame clones and leaves some out. The repertoire holds some 40,000 clones, with about 78% as singletons. Sequencing was performed on peripheral blood, taken on day 0 of AZD1222 vaccination. The receptors were gathered from an adult in good health.

J is TRBJ1-2 and V is TRBV28; 8 bases agree with TRBD1. Losses at the gene ends were 4 bases for V and 6 bases for J; bases not matched to a gene: 7. Germline values: CDR1 MDHEN, CDR2 SYDVKM. This CDR3 is built from 14 residues. The CDR3 sequence: CASSYRTGWDGYTF. The CDR3 coding sequence is TGTGCCAGCAGTTACAGGACAGGGTGGGATGGCTACACCTTC.

The chain joins TRBV29-1 to TRBJ1-3, with a tentative D call TRBD1 (5 bases). Germline CDR1 reads SQVTM; CDR2 reads ANQGSEA. This CDR3 contains 15 residues. V lost 3 bases to trimming and J lost 0 bases, with 12 bases between them. The CDR3 DNA reads TGCAGCGTTGATAGACAGACCTACTCTGGAAACACCATATATTTT. Amino acids: CSVDRQTYSGNTIYF.

V usage is TRBV5-1 and J usage is TRBJ2-3; 9 positions agree with TRBD2. V gave up 7 bases and J gave up 3 bases; unmatched junction bases: 6. The V gene's germline CDR1 is SGHRS and CDR2 YFSETQ. The CDR3 length is 14 residues. Written as DNA, the CDR3 is TGCGCCAGCGGAGGGGGACTAGCAACAGATACGCAGTATTTT. Its translation is CASGGGLATDTQYF. The full variable domain, with the rest looked up from reference TRBV5-1 and TRBJ2-3, is KAGVTQTPRYLIKTRGQQVTLSCSPISGHRSVSWYQQTPGQGLQFLFEYFSETQRNKGNFPGRFSGRQFSNSRSEMNVSTLELGDSALYLCASGGGLATDTQYFGPGTRLTVL.

The chain combines TRBV7-8 with TRBJ1-2; no clear D gene. This CDR3 comprises 14 residues. V lost 5 bases and J lost 0, with 10 bases in between. Germline V gene sequence: CDR1 SGHVS, CDR2 FQNEAQ. CDR3 sequence: CASSRDLANYGYTF. The CDR3 nucleotides read TGTGCCAGCAGCCGAGACCTAGCTAACTATGGCTACACCTTC.

CDR3 sequence reads: CASSLSTGPPLHF. The DNA for the CDR3 is TGTGCCAGCAGTTTATCGACAGGTCCCCCCCTCCACTTT. The chain employs TRBV27 and TRBJ1-6; maybe TRBD1 (6 bases). V was pared by 0 bases and J by 13 bases, with 10 bases between. The V gene's germline CDR1 is MNHEY and CDR2 SMNVEV (reference sequence). The CDR3 is 13 amino acids.

The J gene is TRBJ2-7, the V gene TRBV4-1; D is perhaps TRBD1 (5 bases). The CDR3 is made up of 19 amino acids. V lost 0 bases and J lost 3, with 24 bases in between. Germline V gene sequence: CDR1 MGHRA, CDR2 YSYEKL. The CDR3 DNA sequence: TGCGCCAGCAGCCAAGATCTCTTGAGGTTGTCTAGGGGCTTCTACGAGCAGTACTTC. It encodes CASSQDLLRLSRGFYEQYF.

This clone was detected once. The chain recombines TRBV5-1 with TRBJ2-1; 7 nucleotides align to TRBD1. Germline V gene sequence: CDR1 SGHRS, CDR2 YFSETQ. Trimming took 2 bases from V and 9 from J; bases not matched to a gene: 11. The CDR3 is made up of 15 amino acids. Here the CDR3 DNA reads TGCGCCAGCAGCTTAGAGACAGGGAGAACGGGTGAGCAGTTCTTC. Translated: CASSLETGRTGEQFF.

The chain is built from TRBV7-8 and TRBJ1-5; D might be TRBD1 (6 bases). With 2 bases removed from V and 3 bases from J, the gap between germline ends came to 14 bases. Germline loops: CDR1 SGHVS, CDR2 FQNEAQ. The CDR3 contains 16 residues. In DNA, the CDR3 is TGTGCCAGCAGCTTACAAGGCGGGGGCGTCAATCAGCCCCAGCATTTT. Protein sequence: CASSLQGGGVNQPQHF.

This chain links TRBV11-3 with TRBJ2-5; D is possibly TRBD1 or TRBD2 (6 bases each). The CDR3 consists of 15 residues. Per the germline V gene, CDR1 is SGHNT and CDR2 is YENEEA. V was pared by 4 bases and J by 0 bases, with 12 bases between. The CDR3 nucleotides read TGTGCCAGCAGCTCGGGGGCCTCGTACCAAGAGACCCAGTACTTC. As protein: CASSSGASYQETQYF.

This clone was seen a few times. The chain carries TRBV18 and TRBJ1-4; D is unresolved. Between the trimmed V and J ends, which lost 5 bases and 8 bases, there was a span of 15 bases. Germline CDR1 reads KGHSH; CDR2 reads LQKENI. The CDR3 contains 14 residues. The CDR3 reads CASSSESMGEKLFF. The CDR3 DNA reads TGTGCCAGCTCATCAGAGAGTATGGGGGAAAAACTGTTTTTT.

The rearrangement links TRBV7-9 to TRBJ1-2, with 8 bases that match TRBD1. The V gene's germline CDR1 is SEHNR and CDR2 FQNEAQ (reference sequence). V dropped 5 bases and J dropped 8; count of bases not matched to a gene: 4. CDR3 length: 12 amino acids. In DNA, the CDR3 is TGTGCCAGCAGCATGGACAGGGCGGGCTACACCTTC. This translates into CASSMDRAGYTF.

This clone occurred a few times. V gene TRBV25-1 combines with J gene TRBJ2-3; the match to TRBD2 covers 9 bases. CDR1 and CDR2 from the germline V gene are MGHDK and SYGVNS. This CDR3 is built from 16 residues. V lost 0 bases, J lost 0 bases, and 1 base stayed unmatched. DNA of the CDR3: TGTGCCAGCAGTGAATATCTAGCGGGGAGCACAGATACGCAGTATTTT. It encodes CASSEYLAGSTDTQYF.

The chain carries TRBV7-6 and TRBJ2-2, with D tentatively TRBD2 (5 bases). V was trimmed by 8 bases and J by 2 bases, leaving 15 bases between them. The CDR3 has 15 amino acids. Germline V gene lookup returns CDR1 SGHVS and CDR2 FNYEAQ. The chain's CDR3 is CASGERADNTGELFF. In nucleotides, the CDR3 is TGTGCCAGCGGGGAGAGGGCAGATAACACCGGGGAGCTGTTTTTT. The whole variable domain, filled in from reference TRBV7-6 and TRBJ2-2, reads GAGVSQSPRYKVTKRGQDVALRCDPISGHVSLYWYRQALGQGPEFLTYFNYEAQQDKSGLPNDRFSAERPEGSISTLTIQRTEQRDSAMYRCASGERADNTGELFFGEGSRLTVL.

The chain employs TRBV28 and TRBJ2-7; weak D call: TRBD1 (6 bases). Trimming took off 1 base at V and 0 bases at J, with 10 bases between the two ends. The germline V gene has CDR1 MDHEN and CDR2 SYDVKM. The CDR3 covers 15 residues. The CDR3 DNA reads TGTGCCAGCAGTTTATACACAGGGAGCTCCTACGAGCAGTACTTC. Translating it yields CASSLYTGSSYEQYF.

This clone was counted a few times. The chain links TRBV6-1 to TRBJ2-7; the D gene could be TRBD1 or TRBD2 (5 bases each). Germline loops: CDR1 MNHNS, CDR2 SASEGT. Trimming stripped 2 bases from V and 3 bases from J, with 8 bases between. There are 13 residues in the CDR3. The CDR3 sequence is CASSEMGDYEQYF. The CDR3, as DNA: TGTGCCAGCAGTGAAATGGGGGACTACGAGCAGTACTTC.

J is TRBJ1-2 and V is TRBV4-3, with 10 nucleotides matching TRBD1. Germline CDR1 is LGHNA and CDR2 is YSLEER. The CDR3 length is 16 residues. Trimming at V came to 0 bases and at J to 4 bases, leaving 5 bases not matched to a gene. The CDR3 coding sequence is TGCGCCAGCAGCCAAGAATCGGGACAGGGGCCCTATGGCTACACCTTC. Residues: CASSQESGQGPYGYTF.

The chain employs TRBV6-5 and TRBJ1-4; D unclear. The CDR3 consists of 14 residues. V shed 0 bases and J shed 6 bases, with 8 bases lying between them. Germline V lookup: CDR1 MNHEY, CDR2 SVGAGI. The CDR3 protein is CASSYSGFDEKLFF. CDR3 in DNA: TGTGCCAGCAGTTACTCCGGGTTCGATGAAAAACTGTTTTTT.

This clone is a singleton in its sample. The gene calls are TRBV29-1 and TRBJ2-7; unclear D gene. CDR1 and CDR2 (germline): SQVTM, ANQGSEA. V lost 4 bases and J 2 bases, leaving 9 bases between the germline ends. This CDR3 is built from 12 residues. The CDR3 spells CSVALGPYEQYF. CDR3 sequence (DNA): TGCAGCGTTGCACTTGGACCCTACGAGCAGTACTTC.

The chain joins TRBV7-8 to TRBJ2-1, with unresolved D. The germline V gene encodes CDR1 SGHVS and CDR2 FQNEAQ. This CDR3 is built from 14 residues. Trimming left V 0 bases short and J 0 bases short, with 3 bases between. CDR3 coding DNA: TGTGCCAGCAGCTTAGCGGGCTCCTACAATGAGCAGTTCTTC. This translates into CASSLAGSYNEQFF. The whole variable domain, remainder taken from reference TRBV7-8 and TRBJ2-1, is GAGVSQSPRYKVAKRGQDVALRCDPISGHVSLFWYQQALGQGPEFLTYFQNEAQLDKSGLPSDRFFAERPEGSVSTLKIQRTQQEDSAVYLCASSLAGSYNEQFFGPGTRLTVL.

This clone was observed a single time. The chain carries TRBV2 and TRBJ2-7; D is unclear. The CDR3 contains 11 residues. The V and J ends lost 7 bases and 4 bases respectively, with 8 bases between them. Germline lookup yields CDR1 SNHLY and CDR2 FYNNEI. Written as DNA, the CDR3 is TGTGCCAGCACCACAGAATACGAGCAGTACTTC. This codes for CASTTEYEQYF.